The clone carrying this T cell receptor beta chain is labeled medium-sized. This beta chain appears as a stray read in a library generated for alpha chains; its size is not informative. This entry belongs to a study of spatial heterogeneity in lung cancer. Study context: The average count in raw reads for each unique TCR and UMI combination exceeded eight appearances.

Time point: sample taken at primary tumor resection. Extraction of whole RNA from tumor, nontumor lung or frozen PBMC preceded unsorted sequencing. The CDR3 is 15 amino acids. V gave up 3 bases and J gave up 0 bases, with 9 bases separating them. CDR1 is SGHTA, CDR2 FQGNSA, per germline. In the library, each TCR cDNA molecule bore its own unique molecular identifier. TCRdb processed the 5' RACE reads anew with MiXCR; each CDR3 protein has one entry. The sample carries about 1,900 distinct CDR3 sequences, under 9% recorded once. This clonotype was sampled from a male donor with early-stage non-small cell lung cancer. Sequencing was performed on normal lung tissue next to the tumor, taken at surgery. The J gene is TRBJ1-3, the V gene TRBV7-2; D remains ambiguous. The CDR3 loop is CASSFTLRSGNTIYF. The CDR3 coding sequence is TGTGCCAGCAGCTTTACACTACGCTCTGGAAACACCATATATTTT.